The 30 T cell receptor beta chains listed next were all sequenced from one sample in a study of blood T cell repertoires in COVID-19. Profiling relied on immunoSEQ multiplex PCR, and the TCRdb table lists in-frame clones only, not all of them. This repertoire shows around 50,000 clones, roughly 85% found once; its top ten account for 2.5% to 3%. The specimen sequenced was peripheral blood. The receptors derive from a woman of 80 years or more with acute or convalescent COVID-19.

The chain joins TRBV11-3 to TRBJ2-3; 7 bases match TRBD2. This CDR3 spans 18 amino acids. Germline lookup yields CDR1 SGHNT and CDR2 YENEEA. J gave up 3 bases and V 0 bases, and 12 bases lay outside the gene matches. CDR3 DNA sequence: TGTGCCAGCAGCTTAGACCTTTGGGCGGCGGGGGTAACAGATACGCAGTATTTT. As protein: CASSLDLWAAGVTDTQYF.

The chain couples TRBV4-1 to TRBJ2-5, with a possible D match to TRBD2 (5 bases). The V end lost 1 base, the J end lost 5 bases, and 14 bases lay between the germline ends. CDR1 and CDR2 from the germline V gene are MGHRA and YSYEKL. The length of the CDR3 is 15 residues. The CDR3: CASSQVLAVAETQYF. The CDR3 nucleotides are TGCGCCAGCAGCCAAGTTCTAGCAGTTGCGGAGACCCAGTACTTC.

This sequence joins TRBV7-2 and TRBJ1-2; D remains unclear. Germline assignment: CDR1 SGHTA and CDR2 FQGNSA. The CDR3 has 14 residues. The ends were cut back, 0 bases at V and 7 bases at J, with 12 bases in the middle. The CDR3 nucleotides are TGTGCCAGCAGCTTAGCTCCCGGATCTAGTGGCTACACCTTC. It is translated as CASSLAPGSSGYTF.

This chain uses TRBV13 with TRBJ1-3; maybe TRBD1 (6 bases). Trimming removed 4 bases from V and 6 bases from J, with 25 bases in between. CDR1 and CDR2 from the germline V gene are PRHDT and FYEKMQ (reference sequence). The CDR3 runs to 18 residues. The CDR3 region is CASSSFGGAGPSLNTIYF. The CDR3 DNA sequence: TGTGCCAGCAGCTCCTTCGGGGGGGCAGGGCCTTCTCTAAACACCATATATTTT.

The chain joins TRBV6-5 to TRBJ1-3, with D uncertain. Germline-derived CDR1 and CDR2 are MNHEY and SVGAGI. Trimming cost V 7 bases and J 0 bases, with 10 bases left between them. CDR3 size: 14 residues. Written as DNA, the CDR3 is TGTGCCAGCAAGTGGCAATTCTCTGGAAACACCATATATTTT. Protein sequence: CASKWQFSGNTIYF.

The chain has TRBV11-1 and TRBJ1-3; 11 nucleotides match TRBD1. Per the germline V gene, CDR1 is SGHAT and CDR2 is FQDESV (reference sequence). With V trimmed by 5 bases and J by 3 bases, 6 bases remained unmatched. The CDR3 runs to 16 residues. The chain's CDR3 is CASSPRTGGHGNTIYF. CDR3 bases: TGTGCCAGCAGCCCTCGGACAGGGGGCCATGGAAACACCATATATTTT.

V usage is TRBV11-3 and J usage is TRBJ2-2; D not certain. Looked up from germline, CDR1 is SGHNT and CDR2 is YENEEA. V gave up 1 base and J gave up 6 bases, with 6 bases separating them. The CDR3 sequence is 13 residues long. CDR3 loop: CASSLVQSGELFF. CDR3 nucleotide sequence: TGTGCCAGCAGCTTAGTACAATCCGGGGAGCTGTTTTTT.

This chain joins TRBV12-3 or TRBV12-4 and TRBJ2-7, with a tentative D call TRBD2 (5 bases). The germline V and J ends were trimmed by 5 bases and 6 bases, with 11 bases remaining between them. The CDR3 length is 12 residues. CDR3 protein: CASSINRGEQYF. DNA for the CDR3: TGTGCCAGCAGTATCAACCGGGGCGAGCAGTACTTC.

This clone came up once. This chain joins TRBV10-3 and TRBJ2-2; possibly TRBD1 for D (6 bases). The germline CDR1 and CDR2 sequences are ENHRY and SYGVKD. The CDR3 length is 14 residues. V was pared by 5 bases and J by 4 bases, with 11 bases between. The CDR3 nucleotides are TGTGCCATCAGTCACAGGGTGGCCACCGGGGAGCTGTTTTTT. As protein: CAISHRVATGELFF.

This clone was seen just once. DNA of the CDR3: TGTGCCATCAGTGAGTCTGTCGTTTCCTCTGGGGCCAACGTCCTGACTTTC. Translated: CAISESVVSSGANVLTF. The gene calls are TRBV10-3 and TRBJ2-6, with D unclear. The germline V gene has CDR1 ENHRY and CDR2 SYGVKD. Between the trimmed V and J ends, which lost 0 bases and 0 bases, there was a span of 9 bases. There are 17 residues in the CDR3.

J is TRBJ1-4 and V is TRBV7-9; tentative D call: TRBD1 (5 bases). Germline CDR1 is SEHNR and CDR2 is FQNEAQ (reference sequence). This CDR3 region has 15 residues. V was pared by 1 base and J by 2 bases, with 8 bases between. The CDR3 region has the DNA TGTGCCAGCAGCTTAGGGGGGAGGACTAATGAAAAACTGTTTTTT. Its translation: CASSLGGRTNEKLFF.

The chain uses TRBV12-5 and TRBJ2-3; 10 bases fit TRBD2. After removal of 2 bases from V and 0 bases from J, the junction contained 2 bases not matched to a gene. The CDR3 spans 16 residues. Germline V CDR1 and CDR2: LGHNT, FRNRAP. Here the CDR3 DNA reads TGTGCTAGTGGTTTGCGTAGCGGGGGGAGCACAGATACGCAGTATTTT. Encoded protein: CASGLRSGGSTDTQYF.

The chain is built from TRBV5-6 and TRBJ1-5, with TRBD1 matching over 9 bases. The CDR3 extends over 17 amino acids. Germline loops: CDR1 SGHDT, CDR2 YYEEEE. V lost 4 bases, J lost 2 bases, and 10 bases stayed unmatched. CDR3 amino acids: CASSAERTGVGNQPQHF. The DNA of the CDR3 is TGTGCCAGCAGCGCCGAAAGGACAGGGGTGGGCAATCAGCCCCAGCATTTT.

The chain carries TRBV28 and TRBJ2-3; 10 nucleotides match TRBD1. V lost 6 bases and J lost 4; bases outside the gene matches: 1. Germline lookup yields CDR1 MDHEN and CDR2 SYDVKM. This CDR3 is built from 13 residues. The CDR3 spells CASRTGGADTQYF. DNA for the CDR3: TGTGCCAGCAGGACAGGGGGCGCAGATACGCAGTATTTT.

The chain combines TRBV3-1 (or the pseudogene TRBV3-2) with TRBJ2-3; TRBD2 matches 8 bases. With V trimmed by 4 bases and J by 4 bases, 1 base remained unmatched. Germline lookup yields CDR1 LGHDT and CDR2 YNNKEL (reference sequence). The CDR3 sequence is 13 residues long. CDR3 region: CASSPGRADTQYF. Written as DNA, the CDR3 is TGTGCCAGCAGCCCCGGGAGGGCAGATACGCAGTATTTT.

This clone has only one observation. This sequence joins TRBV12-2 and TRBJ2-6; the DNA was not used to check the table's D call, TRBD1. TRBV12-2 is termed a pseudogene. The CDR3 has 19 residues. The CDR3 DNA is TGTGCAAGTCGCTTTGAGGGGACAGGGGGACTATCAGGGGCCAACGTCCTGACTTTC. Its translation is CASRFEGTGGLSGANVLTF.

The chain is built from TRBV19 and TRBJ2-1; the match to TRBD2 covers 7 bases. The CDR3 is made up of 14 amino acids. The germline CDR1 and CDR2 sequences are LNHDA and SQIVND (reference sequence). Losses at the gene ends were 5 bases for V and 4 bases for J; bases not matched to a gene: 5. The CDR3 here is CASSWEGLYNEQFF. In DNA, the CDR3 is TGTGCCAGTAGTTGGGAGGGACTTTACAATGAGCAGTTCTTC.

The rearrangement links TRBV6-5 to TRBJ2-7, with 7 bases identical to TRBD1. This CDR3 has 12 residues. Looked up from germline, CDR1 is MNHEY and CDR2 is SVGAGI. Trimming removed 5 bases from V and 4 bases from J; junction bases left unmatched: 2. This CDR3 reads CASSNRGYEQYF. CDR3 nucleotides: TGTGCCAGCAGTAACAGGGGATACGAGCAGTACTTC.

The rearrangement links TRBV19 to TRBJ2-1, with 9 bases that match TRBD2. CDR1 LNHDA and CDR2 SQIVND come from the germline V gene (reference sequence). V was pared by 0 bases and J by 3 bases, with 3 bases of the junction left unmatched. The CDR3 runs 16 residues. In nucleotides, the CDR3 is TGTGCCAGTAGTATAGATCTGCGGGGGGGCTACAATGAGCAGTTCTTC. It is translated as CASSIDLRGGYNEQFF.

This chain joins TRBV9 and TRBJ1-1; D is possibly TRBD1 (5 bases). CDR1 is SGDLS and CDR2 is YYNGEE in the germline V gene. Trimming removed 0 bases at V and 1 base at J, with 10 bases between. The CDR3 runs to 15 residues. For the CDR3, the DNA is TGTGCCAGCAGCGTAGATCCGGGGGGGAACACTGAAGCTTTCTTT. Its translation: CASSVDPGGNTEAFF.

This clone is a singleton in its sample. The CDR3 loop reads CASSQRGGRTDTQYF. The CDR3 DNA reads as TGTGCCAGCAGCCAGCGGGGGGGCAGGACAGATACGCAGTATTTT. The rearrangement joins TRBV3-1 (or the pseudogene TRBV3-2) to TRBJ2-3; TRBD2 matches 9 bases. Germline-derived CDR1 and CDR2 are LGHDT and YNNKEL (reference sequence). V trimming: 3 bases; J trimming: 3 bases; junction bases outside the gene matches: 4. The CDR3 loop spans 15 amino acids.

This sequence joins TRBV2 and TRBJ1-4; no definite D call. This CDR3 comprises 15 residues. The germline V gene has CDR1 SNHLY and CDR2 FYNNEI. Between the trimmed V and J ends, which lost 0 bases and 0 bases, there was a span of 5 bases. The CDR3 bases are TGTGCCAGCAGTGAAGCCGGTGCAACTAATGAAAAACTGTTTTTT. It codes for CASSEAGATNEKLFF.

The rearrangement links TRBV6-6 to TRBJ1-1; TRBD1 might be the D (6 bases). The V end lost 6 bases, the J end lost 3 bases, and 17 bases lay between the germline ends. The CDR3 has 15 residues. CDR1 is MNHNY, CDR2 SVGAGI, per germline (reference sequence). The CDR3 spells CASRRTTGRDTEAFF. CDR3 DNA: TGTGCCAGCAGACGAACCACAGGGAGGGACACTGAAGCTTTCTTT.

The chain joins TRBV6-5 to TRBJ2-5; 7 bases fit TRBD1. J lost 4 bases, V lost 7 bases, and 9 bases had no gene match. Germline CDR1 reads MNHEY; CDR2 reads SVGAGI. The CDR3 sequence is 14 residues long. The CDR3 DNA follows: TGTGCCAGCAACCGACAGGGAAGTCGAGAGACCCAGTACTTC. Translation gives CASNRQGSRETQYF.

The table lists this clone with a count of one. J is TRBJ1-5 and V is TRBV19; D gene unclear. CDR3 length: 14 amino acids. Germline assignment: CDR1 LNHDA and CDR2 SQIVND (reference sequence). The V gene lost 3 bases and the J gene lost 4 bases, with 10 bases spanning the gap. The CDR3, as DNA: TGTGCCAGTAGTATTCGTTCGGGGAATCAGCCCCAGCATTTT. Protein product: CASSIRSGNQPQHF.

The V call is TRBV6-5, the J call TRBJ1-2; TRBD1 might be the D (6 bases). The germline V gene encodes CDR1 MNHEY and CDR2 SVGAGI. V was shortened by 4 bases and J by 4 bases, with 16 bases between the two germline ends. This CDR3 is 15 amino acids long. The CDR3 reads CASSFSGRGGYGYTF. Written as DNA, the CDR3 is TGTGCCAGCAGTTTCTCTGGCAGGGGTGGCTATGGCTACACCTTC.

This chain uses TRBV6-1 with TRBJ2-3, with a weak D call TRBD2 (7 bases). Germline CDR1 is MNHNS and CDR2 is SASEGT. The CDR3 loop spans 17 amino acids. Trimming left V 2 bases short and J 1 base short, with 16 bases between. As DNA, the CDR3 is TGTGCCAGCAGTGAAAGGGTAGGGGGGGGGCGCACAGATACGCAGTATTTT. Protein: CASSERVGGGRTDTQYF.

This rearrangement joins TRBV30 to TRBJ2-7; possible D gene TRBD1, 5 bases. The V end was cut by 4 bases, the J end by 6 bases, with 13 bases between. The CDR3 spans 12 residues. CDR1 is GTSNPN and CDR2 is SVGIG in the germline V gene (reference sequence). CDR3: CAWTLQGSEQYF. For the CDR3, the DNA is TGTGCCTGGACACTTCAGGGTAGCGAGCAGTACTTC. Combining the CDR3 with reference TRBV30 and TRBJ2-7 gives the whole variable domain SQTIHQWPATLVQPVGSPLSLECTVEGTSNPNLYWYRQAAGRGLQLLFYSVGIGQISSEVPQNLSASRPQDRQFILSSKKLLLSDSGFYLCAWTLQGSEQYFGPGTRLTVT.

The chain is built from TRBV5-8 and TRBJ1-2; 8 positions match TRBD1. Germline assignment: CDR1 SGHTS and CDR2 YDEGEE. This CDR3 is built from 15 residues. Trimming at V came to 1 base and at J to 5 bases, leaving 7 bases not matched to a gene. The CDR3: CASSLRAQGEYGYTF. The CDR3, as DNA: TGTGCCAGCAGCTTGCGGGCACAGGGGGAATATGGCTACACCTTC.

The V gene is TRBV7-2, the J gene TRBJ2-1, with D unresolved. The germline V gene encodes CDR1 SGHTA and CDR2 FQGNSA. With 1 base removed from V and 8 bases from J, the gap between germline ends came to 12 bases. This CDR3 spans 14 amino acids. The chain's CDR3 is CASSLGYSFDEQFF. As DNA, the CDR3 is TGTGCCAGCAGCTTAGGGTATAGTTTCGATGAGCAGTTCTTC.